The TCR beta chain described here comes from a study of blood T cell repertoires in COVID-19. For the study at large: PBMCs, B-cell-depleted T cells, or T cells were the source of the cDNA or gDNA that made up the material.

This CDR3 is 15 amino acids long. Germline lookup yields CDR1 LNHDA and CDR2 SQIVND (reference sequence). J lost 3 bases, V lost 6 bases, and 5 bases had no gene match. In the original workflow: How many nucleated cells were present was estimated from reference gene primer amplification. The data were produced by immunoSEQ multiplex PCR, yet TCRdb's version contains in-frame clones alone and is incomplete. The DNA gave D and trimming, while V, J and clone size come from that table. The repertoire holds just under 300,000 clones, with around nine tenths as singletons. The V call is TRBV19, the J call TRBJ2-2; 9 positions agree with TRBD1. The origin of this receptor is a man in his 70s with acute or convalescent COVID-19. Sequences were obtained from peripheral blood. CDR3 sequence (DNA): TGTGCCAGTAGCCAAGGGACAGGGCACACCGGGGAGCTGTTTTTT. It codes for CASSQGTGHTGELFF.